This T cell receptor (beta chain) was identified in a study of Ad26.COV2.S vaccination and SARS-CoV-2 variants. Treatment here: around 19 received Ad26.COV2.S at low or high dose, single or two shots; roughly 5 received placebo; per-sample allocation not given. Sampling happened 63 days after the first vaccine or placebo injection. Donation came from an adult in Boston who was aged 18-55 years. The assay was immunoSEQ multiplex PCR, and TCRdb's table has in-frame clones only and misses some. Of hundreds of thousands of clones in the sample, less than 90% were seen once. This CDR3 has 15 amino acids. Germline loops: CDR1 SGHTA, CDR2 FQGNSA. With V trimmed by 5 bases and J by 8 bases, 13 bases remained unmatched.

The chain joins TRBV7-2 to TRBJ1-2; TRBD1 aligns across 8 bases. This clonotype was obtained from a person aged 18-60 years who received the Ad26.COV2.S COVID-19 vaccine or a placebo. The sequencing here drew on peripheral blood, taken in a trial of Ad26.COV2.S vaccine versus placebo. This chain's CDR3 is CASSPPRGGTGGYTF. The CDR3 nucleotides are TGTGCCAGCAGCCCCCCCCGCGGGGGGACAGGAGGCTACACCTTC.